This TCR beta chain came from a study of T cell changes during pregnancy in multiple sclerosis. This clone was counted only a few times. Sequencing used immunoSEQ multiplex PCR; TCRdb keeps in-frame clones, though not all of them. The sample lists tens of thousands of clones; about nine tenths were seen once. V gave up 2 bases and J gave up 6 bases, with 11 bases separating them. This CDR3 is 13 amino acids long. Germline loops: CDR1 SGHRS, CDR2 YFSETQ. The chain couples TRBV5-1 to TRBJ1-1; D remains ambiguous. The TCR sequence derives from a female donor with multiple sclerosis, enrolled in a pregnancy study. Sequenced material: peripheral blood, taken in the second trimester of pregnancy. CDR3 DNA: TGCGCCAGCAGCTTCACAGCAAGACCTGAAGCTTTCTTT. Translating it yields CASSFTARPEAFF.